This TCR beta chain was captured in a study of STAT5B mutations in CD4+ large granular lymphocyte leukemia. The germline V gene encodes CDR1 MDHEN and CDR2 SYDVKM. Trimming removed 7 bases at V and 7 bases at J, with 16 bases between. This CDR3 contains 14 residues. General study results and limits: No patients shared main leukemic clonotypes, though around 25% appeared at low frequency elsewhere. Top patient clones used TRBV06 genes more often: 8/27 versus 2/35 in controls.

Libraries were prepared by immunoSEQ multiplex PCR; TCRdb keeps only in-frame clonotypes and omits some of them. This sample has more than 35,000 clones, with 65% to 90% found just once. Concerning this clone itself: Its antigen is undetermined.

The J gene is TRBJ1-4, the V gene TRBV28, with D possibly being TRBD1 (6 bases). The sample was CD4+ T cells from blood buffy coats. The TCR was taken from a human donor in good health. The CDR3 coding sequence is TGTGCCAGCACCCTGGGGGGCTTGGGTGAAAAACTGTTTTTT. Its protein product is CASTLGGLGEKLFF.